This is a list of T cell receptor beta chains from one sample in a study of T cell responses to AZD1222 COVID-19 vaccine. Sequencing was performed with immunoSEQ multiplex PCR; in TCRdb, only in-frame clones are kept and a portion is missing. The table shows roughly 140,000 clones, with 88% occurring only once. The sequencing here drew on peripheral blood, taken 28 days after the second AZD1222 dose. The receptors shown here come from an adult who received the AZD1222 COVID-19 vaccine. Both conserved end residues are part of each CDR3. The D gene is left open where the match is weak. Clone size appears in some rows only: once, few, many, or a class for an expanded clone.

j_call	clone_size	d_call	v_call	cdr3_aa	cdr3_nt
TRBJ2-7	-	-	TRBV5-4	CASSSGYEQYF	TGTGCCAGCAGCTCGGGCTACGAGCAGTACTTC
TRBJ2-7	-	TRBD1	TRBV18	CASSQLQGDVGGQYF	TGTGCCAGCTCCCAACTTCAGGGGGATGTTGGCGGGCAGTACTTC
TRBJ1-5	-	-	TRBV28	CASSYRVVEPQHF	TGTGCCAGCAGTTACAGGGTTGTGGAGCCCCAGCATTTT
TRBJ1-5	-	-	TRBV30	CAWSPGDNQPQHF	TGTGCCTGGAGCCCAGGGGATAATCAGCCCCAGCATTTT
TRBJ2-7	-	-	TRBV6-5	CASRSTYEQYF	TGTGCCAGTAGGAGCACCTACGAGCAGTACTTC
TRBJ1-3	-	-	TRBV19	CASTAYGASGNTIYF	TGTGCCAGTACCGCTTATGGGGCCTCTGGAAACACCATATATTTT
TRBJ2-2	-	-	TRBV7-3	CASSLIGETGELFF	TGTGCCAGCAGCTTAATTGGAGAAACCGGGGAGCTGTTTTTT
TRBJ2-3	-	TRBD1	TRBV19	CASQDRVGTDTQYF	TGTGCCAGTCAGGACAGGGTGGGCACAGATACGCAGTATTTT
TRBJ2-3	-	-	TRBV6-5	CASSYSHGGNTQYF	TGTGCCAGCAGTTACTCTCACGGGGGAAATACGCAGTATTTT
TRBJ2-5	-	-	TRBV7-8	CASSLALWELKETQYF	TGTGCCAGCAGCTTAGCGCTGTGGGAGCTTAAAGAGACCCAGTACTTC
TRBJ1-3	-	TRBD1	TRBV6-5	CASRGRGRGNTIYF	TGTGCCAGCAGGGGTAGGGGGCGCGGAAACACCATATATTTT
TRBJ2-7	-	-	TRBV21-1	CASSVPREQYF	TGTGCCAGCAGCGTCCCCAGGGAGCAGTACTTC
TRBJ1-3	-	TRBD1	TRBV23-1	CASSHSDRYGNTIYF	TGCGCCAGCAGTCATTCGGACAGGTACGGAAACACCATATATTTT
TRBJ1-6	-	TRBD1	TRBV5-1	CASRTSGTGESPLHF	TGCGCCAGCAGGACATCCGGGACAGGGGAGTCACCCCTCCACTTT
TRBJ2-6	-	-	TRBV12-3/TRBV12-4	CASVLSGANVLTF	TGTGCCAGCGTCCTCTCTGGGGCCAACGTCCTGACTTTC
TRBJ2-1	few	TRBD2	TRBV7-2	CASSLVGLAAEQFF	TGTGCCAGCAGCTTAGTGGGGCTAGCGGCTGAGCAGTTCTTC
TRBJ2-7	-	TRBD2	TRBV10-1	CASSARLADEQYF	TGCGCCAGCAGTGCGAGACTAGCGGACGAGCAGTACTTC
TRBJ2-7	-	TRBD2	TRBV7-6	CASSSQKRGDTYEQYF	TGTGCCAGCAGCTCCCAGAAGCGGGGGGACACCTACGAGCAGTACTTC
TRBJ1-5	-	TRBD1	TRBV5-6	CASSLMTGSQPQHF	TGTGCCAGCAGCTTGATGACAGGGAGTCAGCCCCAGCATTTT
TRBJ2-7	-	-	TRBV5-1	CASSIGQTPYEQYF	TGCGCCAGCAGTATCGGGCAGACCCCCTACGAGCAGTACTTC
TRBJ1-6	-	-	TRBV28	CASSSRELGNSPLHF	TGTGCCAGCAGTTCCCGGGAATTAGGAAATTCACCCCTCCACTTT
TRBJ2-7	-	-	TRBV28	CASSTLPQVEQYF	TGTGCCAGCAGTACATTACCGCAGGTTGAGCAGTACTTC
TRBJ2-2	-	-	TRBV10-2	CASRTGTGNTGELFF	TGCGCCAGCCGTACCGGGACCGGGAACACCGGGGAGCTGTTTTTT
TRBJ1-3	-	-	TRBV4-1	CASSHPGRGNTIYF	TGCGCCAGCAGCCATCCGGGCCGAGGAAACACCATATATTTT
TRBJ1-5	-	-	TRBV19	CASIGPGGRGLRYAQHF	TGTGCCAGTATAGGCCCCGGGGGCAGGGGTCTCCGGTATGCCCAGCATTTT
TRBJ1-2	-	-	TRBV28	CASSLVTANYGYTF	TGTGCCAGCAGCCTAGTAACAGCTAACTATGGCTACACCTTC
TRBJ1-1	once	-	TRBV4-3	CASSQDPQLNTEAFF	TGCGCCAGCAGCCAAGATCCACAGCTGAACACTGAAGCTTTCTTT
TRBJ2-1	-	-	TRBV7-2	CASSWVRDFGAYNEQFF	TGTGCCAGCAGCTGGGTGAGGGACTTCGGTGCCTACAATGAGCAGTTCTTC
TRBJ2-3	-	TRBD2	TRBV5-1	CASSPGTSGYTDTQYF	TGCGCCAGCAGCCCTGGGACTAGCGGATACACAGATACGCAGTATTTT
TRBJ1-1	-	-	TRBV11-2	CASRKRVLYTEAFF	TGTGCCAGCAGGAAAAGGGTGTTGTACACTGAAGCTTTCTTT
TRBJ1-5	once	-	TRBV4-2	CASSQDGQGRQPQHF	TGTGCCAGCAGCCAAGATGGCCAGGGCCGGCAGCCCCAGCATTTT
TRBJ2-7	-	-	TRBV5-4	CASSQGGGGPQQYF	TGTGCCAGCAGCCAAGGCGGCGGCGGACCACAGCAGTACTTC
TRBJ1-1	once	-	TRBV18	CASSTPSGVDTEAFF	TGTGCCAGCTCAACCCCGTCCGGGGTTGACACTGAAGCTTTCTTT
TRBJ2-1	-	-	TRBV9	CASSVEARLSYNEQFF	TGTGCCAGCAGCGTAGAGGCCAGACTATCCTACAATGAGCAGTTCTTC
TRBJ2-5	once	-	TRBV5-5	CASGTAEMAGQETQYF	TGTGCCAGCGGGACGGCCGAAATGGCTGGCCAAGAGACCCAGTACTTC
TRBJ2-5	-	-	TRBV18	CASSPVVGTQYF	TGTGCCAGCTCACCAGTAGTGGGGACCCAGTACTTC
TRBJ2-1	-	TRBD2	TRBV29-1	CSVAPQRELYNEQFF	TGCAGCGTTGCCCCCCAGCGGGAATTGTACAATGAGCAGTTCTTC
TRBJ2-2	once	TRBD1	TRBV6-5	CATVGQLNTGELFF	TGTGCCACCGTGGGACAGTTGAACACCGGGGAGCTGTTTTTT
TRBJ2-7	-	-	TRBV18	CASSPSSYEQYF	TGTGCCAGCTCACCAAGCTCCTACGAGCAGTACTTC
TRBJ2-5	-	TRBD2	TRBV3-1/TRBV3-2	CASSQESGGGETQYF	TGTGCCAGCAGCCAAGAATCCGGGGGGGGAGAGACCCAGTACTTC
TRBJ2-2	-	-	TRBV11-2	CASRRAGNTGELFF	TGTGCCAGCAGGAGGGCAGGGAACACCGGGGAGCTGTTTTTT
TRBJ2-2	-	-	TRBV23-1	CASSQTPARELFF	TGCGCCAGCAGTCAAACCCCCGCCCGGGAGCTGTTTTTT
TRBJ1-1	once	-	TRBV6-6	CASRSDLNTEAFF	TGTGCCAGCAGATCGGACCTGAACACTGAAGCTTTCTTT
TRBJ2-5	-	-	TRBV10-3	CAVKKTERDETQYF	TGTGCCGTCAAAAAGACAGAGAGGGACGAGACCCAGTACTTC
TRBJ2-7	once	-	TRBV7-9	CASSFAVGTTPDYEQYF	TGTGCCAGCAGCTTCGCCGTCGGGACAACCCCCGACTACGAGCAGTACTTC
TRBJ2-1	once	TRBD2	TRBV30	CAWGYGTSGSGEQFF	TGTGCCTGGGGTTACGGGACTAGCGGGAGCGGTGAGCAGTTCTTC
TRBJ2-1	-	-	TRBV29-1	CSAARGSYNEQFF	TGCAGCGCCGCGAGAGGCTCCTACAATGAGCAGTTCTTC
TRBJ2-2	once	TRBD1	TRBV29-1	CSALRQGDTGELFF	TGCAGCGCCCTCAGACAGGGGGACACCGGGGAGCTGTTTTTT
TRBJ1-5	-	-	TRBV21-1	CASSKEGQGRSQPQHF	TGTGCCAGCAGCAAAGAGGGGCAGGGTAGGTCACAGCCCCAGCATTTT
TRBJ2-7	-	-	TRBV20-1	CSASSVVLSPYEQYF	TGCAGTGCTAGTAGCGTAGTACTTTCTCCCTACGAGCAGTACTTC
TRBJ2-7	-	-	TRBV4-3	CASSQDYEGGIYEQYF	TGCGCCAGCAGCCAAGACTATGAGGGGGGGATCTACGAGCAGTACTTC
TRBJ2-3	-	-	TRBV3-1/TRBV3-2	CASSRRTVGTDTQYF	TGTGCCAGCAGCCGGCGTACGGTTGGGACAGATACGCAGTATTTT
TRBJ2-1	-	-	TRBV7-8	CASGEGGFYNEQFF	TGTGCCAGTGGGGAGGGGGGTTTCTACAATGAGCAGTTCTTC
TRBJ1-2	-	TRBD1	TRBV11-2	CASSLAGTGAGYGYTF	TGTGCCAGCAGCTTAGCCGGGACAGGGGCCGGCTATGGCTACACCTTC
TRBJ1-5	-	-	TRBV2	CASSEEFHQPQHF	TGTGCCAGCAGTGAAGAGTTTCATCAGCCCCAGCATTTT
TRBJ2-1	-	-	TRBV12-5	CASGITNNEQFF	TGTGCTAGTGGAATCACCAACAATGAGCAGTTCTTC
TRBJ1-5	-	TRBD1	TRBV2	CASSATPGQGNQPQHF	TGTGCCAGCAGTGCAACTCCGGGACAGGGCAATCAGCCCCAGCATTTT
TRBJ2-7	few	-	TRBV6-5	CASSYSSYGEQYF	TGTGCCAGCAGTTATTCGTCCTACGGGGAGCAGTACTTC
TRBJ1-3	-	TRBD1	TRBV2	CASSGQGSQRNTIYF	TGTGCCAGCAGTGGACAGGGTTCGCAACGAAACACCATATATTTT